This T cell receptor beta chain was retrieved from a study of a mutant IDH1 vaccine in newly diagnosed glioma. Measured with immunoSEQ multiplex PCR; TCRdb has only the in-frame clones, and not every one. In the table there are under 80,000 clones, 86% of which are singletons. Time point indicated: baseline, week 1 (first vaccination visit). Stated treatment: pre-vaccination baseline after standard-of-care therapy. The germline V gene encodes CDR1 GTSNPN and CDR2 SVGIG (reference sequence). The V and J ends lost 2 bases and 4 bases, in that order; junction bases with no gene match: 4. This CDR3 comprises 13 residues.

This clonotype was sampled from a man aged 25 to 40 with glioma. The source was PBMCs, collected from a glioma patient treated with radiotherapy, temozolomide or both. V gene TRBV30 combines with J gene TRBJ1-2, with 7 bases identical to TRBD1. The CDR3 is CAWSRRDSYGYTF. CDR3 in DNA: TGTGCCTGGAGTCGGCGGGACAGCTATGGCTACACCTTC.